This is a list of T cell receptor beta chains from one sample in a study of T cells after yellow fever vaccination. TCRdb fed the 5' RACE reads into MiXCR, producing one record per CDR3 protein. The data contain some 600,000 distinct CDR3 sequences, around 12% of them singletons. The sequencing used PBMCs, collected on the day of the yellow fever booster vaccination. Every receptor here comes from a man aged 25-40 years who received the YFV17D yellow fever vaccine. The conserved cysteine and the conserved F or W are not part of the CDR3 here. Each record gives: CDR3 protein, clone size, J gene, D gene, V gene. The D gene is left open where the match is weak. Size tells how often a clone was seen (once, few, many) or the class of an expanded clone, and some rows leave it out.

ASSPSTGGYEQY few TRBJ2-7 TRBD1 TRBV18
SASLHQANTEAF - TRBJ1-1 - TRBV20-1
ASSDGTGRVETQY - TRBJ2-5 TRBD1 TRBV5-1
ASSQVSGRTHEQY few TRBJ2-7 TRBD2 TRBV3-1
ASSLQTRLETQY few TRBJ2-5 - TRBV3-1
ASSWDGDQPQH - TRBJ1-5 - TRBV7-2
ASITASGANVLT few TRBJ2-6 - TRBV5-5
SARVLGGEQY - TRBJ2-7 - TRBV20-1
ASSLRAGAVKTGELF many TRBJ2-2 - TRBV7-9
ASSTATNEKLF few TRBJ1-4 - TRBV7-7
ASSLGGGHSTDTQY few TRBJ2-3 - TRBV7-9
ASSHGQGQY few TRBJ2-7 TRBD1 TRBV6-5
ASSLVGVPQETQY few TRBJ2-5 - TRBV7-2
SAPAGGGTDTQY - TRBJ2-3 TRBD2 TRBV20-1
ATSDSYRGRSTEAF - TRBJ1-1 TRBD1 TRBV24-1
ATKQKETQY few TRBJ2-5 - TRBV10-3
ASSLSAGGNEQY many TRBJ2-7 TRBD2 TRBV12-3/TRBV12-4
ASSVGQGVRTEAF few TRBJ1-1 TRBD1 TRBV7-8
ASSGRRRTGELF - TRBJ2-2 - TRBV9
ASKPPGAGKNTQY few TRBJ2-3 - TRBV7-2
ASSLVQTSNQPQH - TRBJ1-5 - TRBV7-2
ASSPHPPEAF many TRBJ1-1 - TRBV5-1
ASSQGQSQETQY few TRBJ2-5 TRBD1 TRBV4-3
ASSQDFLVSNQPQH few TRBJ1-5 - TRBV4-3
SAQRGSGRSTDTQY - TRBJ2-3 TRBD2 TRBV20-1
ASSQRAGSGYEQY - TRBJ2-7 - TRBV4-3
ASSFTSGASTDTQY few TRBJ2-3 TRBD2 TRBV27
ASSATGTSGLITDTQY - TRBJ2-3 TRBD2 TRBV11-2
ASSVGGTRELF - TRBJ2-2 - TRBV9
ASSFRAFSYEQY - TRBJ2-7 - TRBV12-3/TRBV12-4